What follows are 9 T cell receptor beta chains derived from one specimen sequenced in a study of blood T cell repertoires in COVID-19. Assay: immunoSEQ multiplex PCR; the TCRdb copy retains only in-frame clones and omits some. The sample has 40,000 to 60,000 clones, roughly 84% seen once. The source material was peripheral blood. Receptor source: a man between 45 and 60 years old with acute or convalescent COVID-19.

The genes are TRBV7-2 and TRBJ1-1; D is perhaps TRBD1 (6 bases). With 6 bases removed from V and 5 bases from J, the gap between germline ends came to 13 bases. The germline V gene encodes CDR1 SGHTA and CDR2 FQGNSA. CDR3 length equals 13 residues. The CDR3: CASSPQGVTEAFF. In nucleotides, the CDR3 is TGTGCCAGCAGTCCACAGGGTGTAACTGAAGCTTTCTTT.

The V gene is TRBV3-1 (or the pseudogene TRBV3-2), the J gene TRBJ2-5, with TRBD1 matching over 8 bases. This CDR3 is 16 amino acids long. Germline CDR1 reads LGHDT; CDR2 reads YNNKEL (reference sequence). The V and J ends lost 4 bases and 5 bases, in that order; junction bases with no gene match: 12. The CDR3 DNA reads as TGTGCCAGCAGCCTTCGGACAGGGAGGATGGGGGAGACCCAGTACTTC. It encodes CASSLRTGRMGETQYF.

The V gene is TRBV25-1, the J gene TRBJ1-3, with a weak D call TRBD1 (6 bases). Trimming removed 3 bases at V and 0 bases at J, with 12 bases between. Germline V gene data show CDR1 as MGHDK and CDR2 as SYGVNS. The CDR3 runs to 16 residues. CDR3 nucleotide sequence: TGTGCCAGCAGTGACTGGGGACAACGCTCTGGAAACACCATATATTTT. Its translation is CASSDWGQRSGNTIYF. Looking up the rest from reference TRBV25-1 and TRBJ1-3 gives the full variable domain: EADIYQTPRYLVIGTGKKITLECSQTMGHDKMYWYQQDPGMELHLIHYSYGVNSTEKGDLSSESTVSRIRTEHFPLTLESARPSHTSQYLCASSDWGQRSGNTIYFGEGSWLTVV.

This chain links TRBV6-2 or TRBV6-3 with TRBJ2-2; 13 bases are a match to TRBD2. This CDR3 comprises 18 residues. Trimming took 5 bases from V and 3 from J; bases not matched to a gene: 9. Germline CDR1 reads MNHEY; CDR2 reads SVGEGT. This CDR3 reads CASSAFGLAGADTGELFF. CDR3 coding DNA: TGTGCCAGCAGTGCTTTCGGACTAGCGGGAGCGGACACCGGGGAGCTGTTTTTT.

As concerns this clone: One end of the junction fails to match germline, which may point to a read error. J is TRBJ1-4 and V is TRBV28, with D possibly being TRBD1 (6 bases). Per germline, CDR1 MDHEN and CDR2 SYDVKM. This CDR3 spans 15 amino acids. In DNA, the CDR3 is TGTGCCAGCAGTCCAGGGGATTCAACCAATGAAAAACTGTTTTTT. Encoded protein: CASSPGDSTNEKLFF.

This chain links TRBV19 with TRBJ2-1, with 9 bases lining up with TRBD1. This CDR3 contains 15 residues. V gave up 3 bases and J gave up 4 bases; unmatched junction bases: 4. The germline CDR1 and CDR2 sequences are LNHDA and SQIVND (reference sequence). The CDR3 DNA sequence: TGTGCCAGTAGTATCGGACAGGGGCGGTACAATGAGCAGTTCTTC. Encoded protein: CASSIGQGRYNEQFF.

The chain carries TRBV19 and TRBJ1-5; tentatively, D is TRBD1 (5 bases). Germline V CDR1 and CDR2: LNHDA, SQIVND (reference sequence). V was shortened by 8 bases and J by 3 bases, with 20 bases between the two germline ends. The CDR3 is 16 residues long. DNA for the CDR3: TGTGCCAGTCAACTCCACGGGGCGGGGGTCAATCAGCCCCAGCATTTT. It codes for CASQLHGAGVNQPQHF.

J is TRBJ2-5 and V is TRBV7-9; 10 nucleotides line up with TRBD2. Germline CDR1 reads SEHNR; CDR2 reads FQNEAQ (reference sequence). After removal of 1 base from V and 3 bases from J, the junction contained 5 bases not matched to a gene. The CDR3 has 16 amino acids. CDR3 nucleotides: TGTGCCAGCAGCTTAGTAGGCCTAGCGGGAGAAGAGACCCAGTACTTC. Protein: CASSLVGLAGEETQYF.

V is TRBV7-2 and J is TRBJ2-7; 8 bases are a match to TRBD1. The CDR3 sequence is 15 residues long. The V gene end was trimmed by 1 base and the J gene end by 3 bases; junction bases not matched to a gene: 5. Looked up from germline, CDR1 is SGHTA and CDR2 is FQGNSA. The CDR3 is CASSLGSQGGYEQYF. CDR3 in DNA: TGTGCCAGCAGCTTAGGTTCACAGGGGGGCTACGAGCAGTACTTC.